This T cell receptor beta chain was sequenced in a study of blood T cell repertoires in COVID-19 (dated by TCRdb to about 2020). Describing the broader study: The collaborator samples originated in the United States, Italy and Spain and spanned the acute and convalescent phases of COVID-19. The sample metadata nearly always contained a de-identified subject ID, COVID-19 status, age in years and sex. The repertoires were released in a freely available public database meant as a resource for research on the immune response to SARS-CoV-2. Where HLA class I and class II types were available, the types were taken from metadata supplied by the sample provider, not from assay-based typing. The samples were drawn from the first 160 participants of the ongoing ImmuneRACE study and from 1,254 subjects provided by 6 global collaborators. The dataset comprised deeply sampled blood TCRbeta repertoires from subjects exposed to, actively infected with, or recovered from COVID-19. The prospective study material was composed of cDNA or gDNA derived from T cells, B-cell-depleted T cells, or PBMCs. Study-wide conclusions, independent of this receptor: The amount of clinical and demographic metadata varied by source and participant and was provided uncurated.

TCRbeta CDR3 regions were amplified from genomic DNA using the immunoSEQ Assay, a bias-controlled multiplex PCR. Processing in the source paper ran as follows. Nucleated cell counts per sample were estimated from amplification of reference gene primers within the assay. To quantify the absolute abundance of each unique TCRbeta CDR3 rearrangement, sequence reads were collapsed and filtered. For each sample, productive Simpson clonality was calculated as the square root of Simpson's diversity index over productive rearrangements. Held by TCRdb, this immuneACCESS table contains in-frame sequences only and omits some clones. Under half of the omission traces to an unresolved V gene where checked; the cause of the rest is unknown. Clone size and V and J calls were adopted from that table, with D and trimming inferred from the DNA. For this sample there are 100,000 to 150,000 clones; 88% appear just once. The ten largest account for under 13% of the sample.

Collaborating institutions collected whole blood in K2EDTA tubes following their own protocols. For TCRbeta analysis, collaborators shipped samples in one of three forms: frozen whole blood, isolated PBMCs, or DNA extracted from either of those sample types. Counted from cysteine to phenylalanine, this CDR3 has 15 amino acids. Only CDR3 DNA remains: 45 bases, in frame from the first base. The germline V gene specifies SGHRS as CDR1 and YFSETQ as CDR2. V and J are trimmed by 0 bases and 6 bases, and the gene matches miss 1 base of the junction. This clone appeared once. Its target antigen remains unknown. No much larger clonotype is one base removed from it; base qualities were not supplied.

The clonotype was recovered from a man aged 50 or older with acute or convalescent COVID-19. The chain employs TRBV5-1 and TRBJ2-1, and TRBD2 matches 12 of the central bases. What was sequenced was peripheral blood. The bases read TGCGCCAGCAGCTTGGCACTAGCGGGAGGCAATGAGCAGTTCTTC. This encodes CASSLALAGGNEQFF. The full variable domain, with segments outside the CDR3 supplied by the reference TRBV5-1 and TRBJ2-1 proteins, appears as KAGVTQTPRYLIKTRGQQVTLSCSPISGHRSVSWYQQTPGQGLQFLFEYFSETQRNKGNFPGRFSGRQFSNSRSEMNVSTLELGDSALYLCASSLALAGGNEQFFGPGTRLTVL.